A selection of T cell receptor beta chains follows, all from one sample in a study of graft-versus-host responses after intestinal transplantation. The method was immunoSEQ multiplex PCR; TCRdb's version includes in-frame clones alone and lacks a portion of them. The profile shows around 90,000 clones, approximately 95% of them singletons. Which antigens these TCRs recognize remains unknown. Sequenced here: unstimulated CD8+ T cells sorted from spleen or lymph node cells, sampled before intestinal transplant. The source is a human donor who received an intestinal transplant. The CDR3 runs from the conserved cysteine through the conserved F or W. Each record gives: J gene, V gene, CDR3 length, CDR3 protein.

>TRBJ2-1|TRBV27|15
CASSLSPSGSAEQFF
>TRBJ2-1|TRBV15|14
CATSSSGRYNEQFF
>TRBJ2-1|TRBV10-1|15
CASSRDSLGFAEQFF
>TRBJ2-1|TRBV7-7|17
CASSLAPRLAGLGEQFF
>TRBJ2-5|TRBV30|14
CAWSVLMRGETQYF
>TRBJ2-2|TRBV7-9|15
CASSLVVQDTGELFF
>TRBJ1-2|TRBV4-2|13
CASSQDNVDGYTF
>TRBJ2-7|TRBV10-2|16
CASSLGAGTSSYEQYF
>TRBJ2-1|TRBV6-4|15
CASSDGTSGNNEQFF
>TRBJ2-5|TRBV9|16
CASSVGTWDIQETQYF
>TRBJ2-7|TRBV27|15
CASSQTPTGTNEQYF
>TRBJ2-3|TRBV21-1|15
CASSAPSGSTDTQYF
>TRBJ2-1|TRBV30|12
CAWSVTDNEQFF
>TRBJ2-7|TRBV2|14
CASNPSGRNYEQYF
>TRBJ2-2|TRBV9|16
CASSVGRGGGTGELFF
>TRBJ1-1|TRBV29-1|13
CSVGATSRSEAFF